The 18 T cell receptor beta chains in this list originate from one sample, sequenced in a study of control samples from healthy donors and cancer patients. TCRdb's copy holds only in-frame clones and misses some; the assay was immunoSEQ multiplex PCR. The sample includes roughly 95,000 clones, 80% to 95% of them seen just once. Specimen: blood. Receptors were obtained from a human donor in good health. The donor label of this sample is uncertain.

The chain carries TRBV9 and TRBJ2-3; unclear D gene. The V and J ends lost 0 bases and 5 bases respectively, with 4 bases between them. The germline CDR1 and CDR2 sequences are SGDLS and YYNGEE. This CDR3 is 12 amino acids long. The CDR3 loop is CASSVDEDTQYF. The CDR3 DNA reads as TGTGCCAGCAGCGTAGACGAAGATACGCAGTATTTT.

Regarding this clone: Given the absence of the conserved phenylalanine or tryptophan at the CDR3 end, a read error is likely. This chain connects TRBV29-1 to TRBJ2-7; no definite D call. Trimming removed 4 bases at V and 7 bases at J, with 11 bases between. Germline V lookup: CDR1 SQVTM, CDR2 ANQGSEA. This CDR3 spans 11 amino acids. The CDR3 coding sequence is TGCAGCGTTGTGAAGGGTGGGGAGCAGTACGGC. As protein: CSVVKGGEQYG.

This clone is a singleton in its sample. The DNA for the CDR3 is TGTGCCAGCAGCTACGACAGCACAGATACGCAGTATTTT. The encoded protein is CASSYDSTDTQYF. V is TRBV5-4 and J is TRBJ2-3; D is ambiguous. The germline gives CDR1 SGHNT, CDR2 YYREEE (reference sequence). The CDR3 spans 13 residues. V was shortened by 3 bases and J by 0 bases, with 5 bases between the two germline ends.

V and J are TRBV11-2 and TRBJ2-4, with D maybe TRBD2 (5 bases). This CDR3 is 19 amino acids long. Germline V gives CDR1 SGHAT, CDR2 FQNNGV. Trimming took off 5 bases at V and 1 base at J, with 24 bases between the two ends. In nucleotides, the CDR3 is TGTGCCAGCAGCCCCCCCCCTGGAACCTCCGAGGGCGCCAAAAACATTCAGTACTTC. This encodes CASSPPPGTSEGAKNIQYF.

The chain uses TRBV1 and TRBJ1-3. TRBV1 is a pseudogene. The length of the CDR3 is 17 residues. The CDR3 DNA is TGCACCAGCAGCTACCTCTTACCGGGACTCTCCCCGGCTACCATATATTTT. Its protein is CTSSYLLPGLSPATIYF.

The rearrangement joins TRBV9 to TRBJ2-2, with 8 nucleotides matching TRBD2. CDR3 size: 17 residues. V shed 4 bases, J shed 7 bases, and the junction held 15 bases outside the gene matches. Germline values: CDR1 SGDLS, CDR2 YYNGEE. The CDR3 nucleotides read TGTGCCAGCAGCCCGAGGGGGGTAGCGGGGCTCGGCGGGGAGCTGTTTTTT. Amino acid sequence: CASSPRGVAGLGGELFF.

The rearrangement uses TRBV5-6 and TRBJ1-2, with D possibly matching TRBD1 (6 bases). Per the germline V gene, CDR1 is SGHDT and CDR2 is YYEEEE. Deletions cut 3 bases from V and 6 bases from J, with 15 bases between. This CDR3 is built from 14 residues. The CDR3 DNA follows: TGTGCCAGCAGCTGGTACAGGGTACGGCATGGCTACACCTTC. It yields the protein CASSWYRVRHGYTF.

CDR3 DNA sequence: TGTGCCAGCAGCCAACTAGCGGGGGGCTTCACCGGGGAGCTGTTTTTT. Residues: CASSQLAGGFTGELFF. The chain employs TRBV5-4 and TRBJ2-2, with 12 positions matching TRBD2. J was trimmed by 4 bases and V by 4 bases; bases with no gene match: 5. The CDR3 sequence is 16 residues long. In germline, CDR1 is SGHNT, CDR2 YYREEE (reference sequence).

The chain couples TRBV4-3 to TRBJ1-1, with 9 bases aligning to TRBD1. The germline V gene encodes CDR1 LGHNA and CDR2 YSLEER. V was pared by 8 bases and J by 5 bases, with 6 bases of the junction left unmatched. The CDR3 is 13 residues long. The CDR3 nucleotides read TGCGCCAGCTCAAAGACAGGGGGAACTGAAGCTTTCTTT. Translated, it gives CASSKTGGTEAFF.

The gene calls are TRBV11-3 and TRBJ2-7; 9 bases line up with TRBD1. The V segment lost 5 bases and the J segment 8 bases; nucleotides outside the gene matches: 4. The CDR3 extends over 12 amino acids. Germline CDR1 SGHNT, CDR2 YENEEA. CDR3 in amino acids: CASSRDRAKQYF. The CDR3 DNA is TGTGCCAGCAGCCGGGACAGGGCTAAGCAGTACTTC.

The J gene is TRBJ1-1, the V gene TRBV11-2; D possibly corresponds to TRBD1 (5 bases). CDR3 length: 14 amino acids. The V gene lost 5 bases and the J gene lost 5 bases, with 15 bases spanning the gap. The germline V gene encodes CDR1 SGHAT and CDR2 FQNNGV. The CDR3, as DNA: TGTGCCAGCAGCCAAGGGGTGATTAAGACTGAAGCTTTCTTT. Amino acid sequence: CASSQGVIKTEAFF.

CDR3 nucleotide sequence: TGCAGTGCTAAAGGTATCGGGGAGCAGTTCTTC. It yields the protein CSAKGIGEQFF. The chain couples TRBV20-1 to TRBJ2-1; D not certain. Germline assignment: CDR1 DFQATT and CDR2 SNEGSKA (reference sequence). This CDR3 has 11 residues. V dropped 4 bases and J dropped 10 bases, with 11 bases sitting between them.

CDR3 in amino acids: CASTYDRGPGNTIYF. CDR3 coding DNA: TGTGCCAGTACTTACGACAGGGGGCCAGGAAACACCATATATTTT. The chain joins TRBV19 to TRBJ1-3, with 10 bases lining up with TRBD1. The CDR3 sequence is 15 residues long. V was clipped by 7 bases and J by 4 bases; unmatched bases: 7. Per germline, CDR1 LNHDA and CDR2 SQIVND (reference sequence).

V and J are TRBV14 and TRBJ2-5; possibly TRBD1 or TRBD2 for D (5 bases each). The CDR3 runs 15 residues. The V end lost 1 base, the J end lost 3 bases, and 12 bases lay between the germline ends. The germline V gene encodes CDR1 SGHDN and CDR2 FVKESK. CDR3 DNA: TGTGCCAGCAGCCAAGTGAACGGGGCCAAAGAGACCCAGTACTTC. This codes for CASSQVNGAKETQYF.

J is TRBJ2-5 and V is TRBV30, with no clear D. This CDR3 is 13 amino acids long. Germline CDR1 GTSNPN, CDR2 SVGIG (reference sequence). Trimming cost V 1 base and J 7 bases, with 13 bases left between them. This CDR3 is CAWSASNVGTQYF. CDR3 nucleotide sequence: TGTGCCTGGAGTGCGTCGAACGTGGGGACCCAGTACTTC.

V and J are TRBV5-4 and TRBJ1-2; D is undetermined. The CDR3 runs to 13 residues. The germline gives CDR1 SGHNT, CDR2 YYREEE (reference sequence). Trimming cost V 5 bases and J 5 bases, with 13 bases left between them. The CDR3 DNA is TGTGCCAGCAGGAAGGAGAGGGTGTATGGCTACACCTTC. Amino acids: CASRKERVYGYTF.

The chain has TRBV7-2 and TRBJ2-5, with a possible D match to TRBD2 (6 bases). CDR3 length: 13 residues. The germline V gene encodes CDR1 SGHTA and CDR2 FQGNSA. The germline V and J ends were trimmed by 5 bases and 2 bases, with 9 bases remaining between them. The DNA for the CDR3 is TGTGCCAGCAGCCGGGGAGGACAAGAGACCCAGTACTTC. The encoded protein is CASSRGGQETQYF.

On this clone itself: At the DNA level, this CDR3 is encoded by other sequences in the same sample as well. V is TRBV10-3 and J is TRBJ2-2, with 9 bases that match TRBD1. The V gene end was trimmed by 5 bases and the J gene end by 4 bases; junction bases not matched to a gene: 5. Germline CDR1 ENHRY, CDR2 SYGVKD. The CDR3 has 15 amino acids. The CDR3 loop reads CAISRGQGGTGELFF. The CDR3 bases are TGTGCCATCAGTAGGGGACAGGGTGGCACCGGGGAGCTGTTTTTT.